This T cell receptor (beta chain) was captured in a study of PD-L1 blockade in urothelial cancer. At the level of the study: Patients, treated from about 2014 onward, received atezolizumab 1,200 mg intravenously every 3 weeks.

Patients' cancers were locally advanced or metastatic urothelial carcinomas. The CDR3 sequence is 14 residues long. Trimming removed 4 bases at V and 5 bases at J, with 12 bases between. Per germline, CDR1 SGHRS and CDR2 YFSETQ. The assay was immunoSEQ multiplex PCR, and TCRdb's table has in-frame clones only and misses some. Here the sample spans 35,000 to 45,000 clones, around 82% being singletons. The chain links TRBV5-1 to TRBJ2-2; D remains unclear. This clonotype was sampled from a man between 60 and 75 years old with urothelial cancer. The sequencing here drew on PBMCs, taken around atezolizumab (anti-PD-L1) treatment. CDR3 nucleotides: TGCGCCAGCAGCGAGGCCAGTCGAACCGGGGAGCTGTTTTTT. It translates to CASSEASRTGELFF.